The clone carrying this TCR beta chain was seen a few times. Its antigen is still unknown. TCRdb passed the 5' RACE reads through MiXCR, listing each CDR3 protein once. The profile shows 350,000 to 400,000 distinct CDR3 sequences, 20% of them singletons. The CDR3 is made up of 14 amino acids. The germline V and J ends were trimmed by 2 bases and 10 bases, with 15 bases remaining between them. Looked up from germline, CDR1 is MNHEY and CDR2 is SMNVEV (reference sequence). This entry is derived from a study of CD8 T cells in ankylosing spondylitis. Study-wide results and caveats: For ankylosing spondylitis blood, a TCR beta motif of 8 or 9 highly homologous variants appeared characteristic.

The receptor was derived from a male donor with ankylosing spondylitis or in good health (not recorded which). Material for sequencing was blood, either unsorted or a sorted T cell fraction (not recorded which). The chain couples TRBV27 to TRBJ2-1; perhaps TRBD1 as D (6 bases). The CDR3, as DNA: TGTGCCAGCAGTTTAGTTGGCAGGGGTTACGAGCAGTTCTTC. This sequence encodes CASSLVGRGYEQFF.